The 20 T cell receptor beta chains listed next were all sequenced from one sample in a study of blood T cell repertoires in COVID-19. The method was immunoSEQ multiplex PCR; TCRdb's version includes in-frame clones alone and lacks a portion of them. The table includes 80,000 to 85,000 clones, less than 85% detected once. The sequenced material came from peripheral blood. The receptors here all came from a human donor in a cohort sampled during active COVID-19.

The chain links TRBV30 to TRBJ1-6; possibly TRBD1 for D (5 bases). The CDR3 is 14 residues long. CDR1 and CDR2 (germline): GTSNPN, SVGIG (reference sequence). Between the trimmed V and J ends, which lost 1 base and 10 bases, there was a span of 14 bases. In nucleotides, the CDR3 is TGTGCCTGGAGTGAGGGGAATAGCTACTCACCCCTCCACTTT. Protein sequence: CAWSEGNSYSPLHF.

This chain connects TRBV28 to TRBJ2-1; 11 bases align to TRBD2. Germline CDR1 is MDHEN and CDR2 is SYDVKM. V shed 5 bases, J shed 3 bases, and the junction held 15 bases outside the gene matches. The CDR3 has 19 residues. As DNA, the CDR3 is TGTGCCAGCAGTCCCAATCCCCCTTCCCTAGCGGGGGGCTACAATGAGCAGTTCTTC. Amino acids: CASSPNPPSLAGGYNEQFF.

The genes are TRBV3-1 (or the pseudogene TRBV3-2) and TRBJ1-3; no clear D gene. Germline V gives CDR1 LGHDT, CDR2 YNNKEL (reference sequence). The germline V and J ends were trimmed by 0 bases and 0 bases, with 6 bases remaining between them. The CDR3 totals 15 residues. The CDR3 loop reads CASSQDGYSGNTIYF. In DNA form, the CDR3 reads TGTGCCAGCAGCCAAGACGGTTACTCTGGAAACACCATATATTTT.

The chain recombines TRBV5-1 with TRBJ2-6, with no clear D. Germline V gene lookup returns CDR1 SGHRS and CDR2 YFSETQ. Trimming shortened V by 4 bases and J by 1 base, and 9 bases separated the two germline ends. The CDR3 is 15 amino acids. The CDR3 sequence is CASSNGVSGANVLTF. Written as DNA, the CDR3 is TGCGCCAGCAGCAATGGAGTGTCTGGGGCCAACGTCCTGACTTTC.

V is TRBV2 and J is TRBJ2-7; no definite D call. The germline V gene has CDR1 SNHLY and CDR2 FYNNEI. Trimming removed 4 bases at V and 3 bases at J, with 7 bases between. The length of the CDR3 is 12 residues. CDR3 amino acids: CASSVNYYEQYF. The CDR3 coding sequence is TGTGCCAGCAGTGTTAACTACTACGAGCAGTACTTC.

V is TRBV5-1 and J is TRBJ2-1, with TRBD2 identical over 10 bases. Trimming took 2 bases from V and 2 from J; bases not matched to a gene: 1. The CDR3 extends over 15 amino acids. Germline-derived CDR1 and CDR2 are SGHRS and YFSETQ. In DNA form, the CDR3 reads TGCGCCAGCAGCTTCCTAGCGGGGGCCTACAATGAGCAGTTCTTC. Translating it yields CASSFLAGAYNEQFF.

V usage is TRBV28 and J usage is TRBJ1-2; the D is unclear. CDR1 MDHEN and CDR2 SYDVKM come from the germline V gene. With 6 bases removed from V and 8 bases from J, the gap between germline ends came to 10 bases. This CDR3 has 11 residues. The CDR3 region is CASRIGRGYTF. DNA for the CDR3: TGTGCCAGCAGGATCGGGAGGGGCTACACCTTC.

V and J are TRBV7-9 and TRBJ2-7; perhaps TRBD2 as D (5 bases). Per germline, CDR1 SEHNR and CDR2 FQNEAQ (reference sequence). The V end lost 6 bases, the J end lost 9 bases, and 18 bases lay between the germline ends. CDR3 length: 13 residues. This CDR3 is CASRMATGFGQYF. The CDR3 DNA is TGTGCCAGCAGGATGGCGACGGGGTTCGGGCAGTACTTC.

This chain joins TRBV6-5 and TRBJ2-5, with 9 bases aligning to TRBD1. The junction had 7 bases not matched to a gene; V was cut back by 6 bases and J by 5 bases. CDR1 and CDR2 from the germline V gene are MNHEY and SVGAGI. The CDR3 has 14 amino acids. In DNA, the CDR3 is TGTGCCAGCAGGATGACAGGGGGGAGGGAGACCCAGTACTTC. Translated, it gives CASRMTGGRETQYF.

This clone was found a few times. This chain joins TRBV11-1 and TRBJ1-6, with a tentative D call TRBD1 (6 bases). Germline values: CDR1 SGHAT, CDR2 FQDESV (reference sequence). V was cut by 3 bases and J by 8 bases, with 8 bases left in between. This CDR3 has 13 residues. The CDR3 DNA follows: TGTGCCAGCAGCTTCGGGGGGCATTCACCCCTCCACTTT. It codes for CASSFGGHSPLHF.

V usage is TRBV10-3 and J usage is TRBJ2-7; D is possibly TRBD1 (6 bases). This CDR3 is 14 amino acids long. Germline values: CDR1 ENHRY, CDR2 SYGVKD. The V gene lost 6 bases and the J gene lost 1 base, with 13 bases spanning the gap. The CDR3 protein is CAISDSDRSYEQYF. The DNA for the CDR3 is TGTGCCATCAGCGATTCGGACAGATCCTACGAGCAGTACTTC.

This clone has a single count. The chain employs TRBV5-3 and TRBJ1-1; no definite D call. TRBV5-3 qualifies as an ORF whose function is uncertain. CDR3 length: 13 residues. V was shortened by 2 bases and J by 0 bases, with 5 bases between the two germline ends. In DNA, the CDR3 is TGTGCCAGAAGCTTTTCCATGAACACTGAAGCTTTCTTT. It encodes CARSFSMNTEAFF.

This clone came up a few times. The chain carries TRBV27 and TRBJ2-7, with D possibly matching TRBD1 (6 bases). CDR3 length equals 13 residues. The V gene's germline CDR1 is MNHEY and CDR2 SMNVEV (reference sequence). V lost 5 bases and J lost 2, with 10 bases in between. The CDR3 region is CASSLAGAYEQYF. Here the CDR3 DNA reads TGTGCCAGCAGTCTCGCAGGGGCCTACGAGCAGTACTTC.

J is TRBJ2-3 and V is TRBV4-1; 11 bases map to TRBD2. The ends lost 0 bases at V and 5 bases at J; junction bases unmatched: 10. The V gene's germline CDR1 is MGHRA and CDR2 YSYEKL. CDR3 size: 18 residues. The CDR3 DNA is TGCGCCAGCAGCCAAGAACGGAGTAGCGGGGGGGGAATAGATACGCAGTATTTT. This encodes CASSQERSSGGGIDTQYF.

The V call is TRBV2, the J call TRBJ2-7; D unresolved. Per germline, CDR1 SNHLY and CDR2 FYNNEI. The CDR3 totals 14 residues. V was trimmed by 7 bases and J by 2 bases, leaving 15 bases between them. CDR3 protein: CASTKDGVTYEQYF. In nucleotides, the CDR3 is TGTGCCAGCACCAAAGACGGAGTGACCTACGAGCAGTACTTC.

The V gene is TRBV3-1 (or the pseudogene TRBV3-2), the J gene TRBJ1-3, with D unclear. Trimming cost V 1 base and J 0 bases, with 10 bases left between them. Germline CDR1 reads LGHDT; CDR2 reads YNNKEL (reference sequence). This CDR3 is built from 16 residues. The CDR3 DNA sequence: TGTGCCAGCAGCCAAGTATACAGACACTCTGGAAACACCATATATTTT. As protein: CASSQVYRHSGNTIYF.

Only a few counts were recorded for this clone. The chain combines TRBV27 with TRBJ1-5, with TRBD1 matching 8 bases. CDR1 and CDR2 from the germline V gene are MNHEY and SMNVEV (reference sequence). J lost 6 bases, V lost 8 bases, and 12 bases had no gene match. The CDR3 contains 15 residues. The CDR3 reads CASPEGQGAGQPQHF. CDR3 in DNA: TGTGCCAGCCCCGAAGGACAGGGCGCTGGTCAGCCCCAGCATTTT.

The CDR3 sequence: CASSLDSTPTDTQYF. The CDR3, as DNA: TGTGCCAGCAGCTTGGACTCAACGCCTACAGATACGCAGTATTTT. This chain uses TRBV5-4 with TRBJ2-3; D gene uncertain. This CDR3 contains 15 residues. CDR1 and CDR2 (germline): SGHNT, YYREEE (reference sequence). Between the trimmed V and J ends, which lost 0 bases and 3 bases, there was a span of 11 bases.

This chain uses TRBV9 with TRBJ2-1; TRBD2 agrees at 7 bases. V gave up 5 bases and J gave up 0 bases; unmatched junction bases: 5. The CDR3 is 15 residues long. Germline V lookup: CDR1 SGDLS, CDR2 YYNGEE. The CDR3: CASSLSGASYNEQFF. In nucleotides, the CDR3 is TGTGCCAGCAGTCTAAGCGGGGCCTCCTACAATGAGCAGTTCTTC. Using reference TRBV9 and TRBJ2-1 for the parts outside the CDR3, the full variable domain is DSGVTQTPKHLITATGQRVTLRCSPRSGDLSVYWYQQSLDQGLQFLIQYYNGEERAKGNILERFSAQQFPDLHSELNLSSLELGDSALYFCASSLSGASYNEQFFGPGTRLTVL.

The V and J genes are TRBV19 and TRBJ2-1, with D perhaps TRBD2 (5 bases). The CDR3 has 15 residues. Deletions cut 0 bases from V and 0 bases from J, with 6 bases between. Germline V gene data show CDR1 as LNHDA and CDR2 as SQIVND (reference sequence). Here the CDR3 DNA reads TGTGCCAGTAGTATAGAAGGGAGCTCCTACAATGAGCAGTTCTTC. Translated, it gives CASSIEGSSYNEQFF.